A selection of T cell receptor beta chains follows, all from one sample in a study of T cells after yellow fever vaccination. MiXCR, applied by TCRdb to the 5' RACE reads, yields one record per CDR3 protein. The table lists about 310,000 distinct CDR3 sequences, roughly 4% of them singletons. Sequences were derived from PBMCs, sampled on the day of the yellow fever booster vaccination. The receptors were sampled from a man aged 18 to 30 who received the YFV17D yellow fever vaccine. The CDR3 runs from the conserved cysteine through the conserved F or W. Each record gives: CDR3 DNA, CDR3 protein, D gene, V gene, clone size, J gene. The D gene is left open where the match is weak. Size tells how often a clone was seen (once, few, many) or the class of an expanded clone, and some rows leave it out.

TGTGCCAGCAGTGAGTTCAGTCAGCTTACGGGGCAGTACTTC,CASSEFSQLTGQYF,NA,TRBV25-1,NA,TRBJ2-7
TGTGCCAGCAGCCCTGCAACTAATGAAAAACTGTTTTTT,CASSPATNEKLFF,NA,TRBV7-7,few,TRBJ1-4
TGTGCCATCGGAGGCAGGGGGTACGGTGGGAACACTGAAGCTTTCTTT,CAIGGRGYGGNTEAFF,TRBD1,TRBV10-3,NA,TRBJ1-1
TGCAGTGCTTCCCTCGGGACAGGGGGCGAGACCCAGTACTTC,CSASLGTGGETQYF,TRBD1,TRBV20-1,many,TRBJ2-5
TGCAGTGTCTTGGCCGGGGCCAATCAGCCCCAGCATTTT,CSVLAGANQPQHF,NA,TRBV20-1,many,TRBJ1-5
TGCGCCAGCAGCCAAGAAAACAGGGAATTTGATACGCAGTATTTT,CASSQENREFDTQYF,NA,TRBV4-3,NA,TRBJ2-3
TGTGCCAGCAGCGAAGGGGACAGGTTGAACTATGGCTACACCTTC,CASSEGDRLNYGYTF,TRBD1,TRBV9,few,TRBJ1-2
TGTGCCAGCAGTGAATATATGGTGTTAAGGGGAGCTGAAAAACTGTTTTTT,CASSEYMVLRGAEKLFF,NA,TRBV25-1,NA,TRBJ1-4
TGTGCCAGCAGTTTCGCCCAGGATCAGCCCCAGCATTTT,CASSFAQDQPQHF,NA,TRBV12-3/TRBV12-4,few,TRBJ1-5
TGTGCCAGCAGCTTTGGGACTAGCGGGTACGAGCAGTACTTC,CASSFGTSGYEQYF,TRBD2,TRBV13,few,TRBJ2-7
TGTGCCAGTAGGGGGCAGAAACTAAATCAGCCCCAGCATTTT,CASRGQKLNQPQHF,NA,TRBV19,few,TRBJ1-5
TGTGCCAGCAGCTTAGTTCCGGGGGGGCGGATAGATACGCAGTATTTT,CASSLVPGGRIDTQYF,TRBD2,TRBV7-2,few,TRBJ2-3
TGTGCCAGCAGCGTAGATTTTCGACAGGGGAAGAATTCACCCCTCCACTTT,CASSVDFRQGKNSPLHF,TRBD1,TRBV9,NA,TRBJ1-6
TGTGCCAGCAGGAACTCAGGGAGGGCGCGAGAGACCCAGTACTTC,CASRNSGRARETQYF,TRBD2,TRBV7-3,few,TRBJ2-5
TGTGCCAGCAGCTTAGTAGCGGCGGTCACAGATACGCAGTATTTT,CASSLVAAVTDTQYF,NA,TRBV11-2,few,TRBJ2-3
TGTGCCAGCAGCGTAGATGGGGATAATTCACCCCTCCACTTT,CASSVDGDNSPLHF,NA,TRBV9,few,TRBJ1-6
TGTGCCAGCAACCCCAGCGGGGGGGATCTTGAGCAGTTCTTC,CASNPSGGDLEQFF,TRBD2,TRBV4-2,NA,TRBJ2-1
TGTGCCAGCAGCTTGGAGTGGGACAGGGGAGAGACCCAGTACTTC,CASSLEWDRGETQYF,TRBD1,TRBV5-6,few,TRBJ2-5
TGTGCCAGCAGCCAAGAGCGGGGATCACCTGAAGCTTTCTTT,CASSQERGSPEAFF,NA,TRBV4-2,many,TRBJ1-1
TGTGCCAGCAGCTTACCCGGACGGAACAATGAGCAGTTCTTC,CASSLPGRNNEQFF,NA,TRBV5-4,NA,TRBJ2-1
TGTGTATCTCAAACCGGGGTCGGCACTGAAGCTTTCTTT,CVSQTGVGTEAFF,NA,TRBV27,many,TRBJ1-1
TGCGCCAGCAGCTTGGGGTCAGGGAACACTGAAGCTTTCTTT,CASSLGSGNTEAFF,NA,TRBV5-1,many,TRBJ1-1
TGCAGTGCTTATGCCGAGTGGGACACTGAAGCTTTCTTT,CSAYAEWDTEAFF,NA,TRBV20-1,many,TRBJ1-1
TGTGCCAGCAGCGCGTACTCGGCGGGGGCCCTACAAGAGACCCAGTACTTC,CASSAYSAGALQETQYF,NA,TRBV9,few,TRBJ2-5
TGTGCCAGCAGCCCCCGCATCAGGCCAGATACGCAGTATTTT,CASSPRIRPDTQYF,NA,TRBV11-2,NA,TRBJ2-3
TGTGCCACCAGTGATGGGGCACGAGGTGGGAACACTGAAGCTTTCTTT,CATSDGARGGNTEAFF,NA,TRBV24-1,few,TRBJ1-1
TGTGCCAGCAGCCGAGGGGCCCGAACCAATGAGCAGTTCTTC,CASSRGARTNEQFF,NA,TRBV6-5,NA,TRBJ2-1
TGTGCCAGCAGCTTACGGGACAACCCGATGGGGGAGCAGTTCTTC,CASSLRDNPMGEQFF,NA,TRBV7-8,many,TRBJ2-1
TGCAGCGTTGAATTCAGATGGGGGACTGAAGCTTTCTTT,CSVEFRWGTEAFF,NA,TRBV29-1,NA,TRBJ1-1
TGCGCCAGCACCCTGTCAGGGGAGGGTGGCTACACCTTC,CASTLSGEGGYTF,NA,TRBV5-1,many,TRBJ1-2
TGCGCCAGCAGCTTCAGACCTACCTCTGGAAACACCATATATTTT,CASSFRPTSGNTIYF,NA,TRBV5-1,few,TRBJ1-3
TGTGCCAGCACTCCTTGGGGACAGGGGCGTTTTAACTATGGCTACACCTTC,CASTPWGQGRFNYGYTF,TRBD1,TRBV12-3/TRBV12-4,NA,TRBJ1-2
TGCGCCAGCACGGTCGGGGGAGGGGACACTGAAGCTTTCTTT,CASTVGGGDTEAFF,NA,TRBV5-1,many,TRBJ1-1
TGCAGTGCTAGAGACGACAGAAGCTCCTATAATTCACCCCTCCACTTT,CSARDDRSSYNSPLHF,NA,TRBV20-1,NA,TRBJ1-6
TGTGCCATCAAAGCGGGGGTCCAAGAGACCCAGTACTTC,CAIKAGVQETQYF,TRBD2,TRBV10-3,many,TRBJ2-5
TGCGCCAGCAGCGTATACTATACGCAGTATTTT,CASSVYYTQYF,NA,TRBV5-1,many,TRBJ2-3
TGTGCCAGCTCGGGTTGGGGGCGCGCAGATGCGCAGTATTTT,CASSGWGRADAQYF,NA,TRBV12-3/TRBV12-4,NA,TRBJ2-3
TGTGCCAGCAGCCCACCTCGGCTTACCGGGGAGCTGTTTTTT,CASSPPRLTGELFF,NA,TRBV7-9,many,TRBJ2-2
TGTGCCAGCAGCTTAGAGATCTCAGGGGAAAGCTCACCCCTCCACTTT,CASSLEISGESSPLHF,NA,TRBV11-2,few,TRBJ1-6
TGTGCCAGCAGTGACCCAGACAGGCGCGGGAGCTACACCTTC,CASSDPDRRGSYTF,NA,TRBV6-4,many,TRBJ1-2
TGTGCCAGCAGACCACAGCCAAACACTGAAGCTTTCTTT,CASRPQPNTEAFF,NA,TRBV7-9,NA,TRBJ1-1
TGCAGTGCTGGGACAGGGGCGGGGGAGACCCAGTACTTC,CSAGTGAGETQYF,TRBD1,TRBV20-1,NA,TRBJ2-5
TGCAGCGTTGAAGGTGATAGCACAGATACGCAGTATTTT,CSVEGDSTDTQYF,NA,TRBV29-1,many,TRBJ2-3
TGCAGTGTTCAGGACAGGAAAAATTCACCCCTCCACTTT,CSVQDRKNSPLHF,TRBD1,TRBV20-1,NA,TRBJ1-6
TGTGCCACCAGTCGAGTCGGAGTAGCCGGGGAGCTGTTTTTT,CATSRVGVAGELFF,NA,TRBV24-1,NA,TRBJ2-2
TGTGCCAGCGAGTTATACGCGGGGTCAGATACGCAGTATTTT,CASELYAGSDTQYF,NA,TRBV12-3/TRBV12-4,many,TRBJ2-3
TGCTGCAGGGGACAGGATAACTATGGCTACACCTTC,CCRGQDNYGYTF,TRBD1,TRBV20-1,few,TRBJ1-2
TGTGCCAGCAGCTTAACGCAGGGGGCATATGGCTACACCTTC,CASSLTQGAYGYTF,TRBD1,TRBV11-1,NA,TRBJ1-2
TGTGCCAGCAGTAACCCGGGACGGATCAAAAACATTCAGTACTTC,CASSNPGRIKNIQYF,NA,TRBV28,many,TRBJ2-4
TGCGCCAGCAGCTTGGCCTTGAGAAGGGAGACCCAGTACTTC,CASSLALRRETQYF,NA,TRBV5-1,few,TRBJ2-5
TGTGCCAGCAGTTACACCCTGGCAGGGGGCCCCACAGATACGCAGTATTTT,CASSYTLAGGPTDTQYF,TRBD1,TRBV6-2/TRBV6-3,many,TRBJ2-3
TGCAGCGTTGAGCTAGAACCCAATGAGCAGTTCTTC,CSVELEPNEQFF,NA,TRBV29-1,NA,TRBJ2-1
TGTGCCAGCAGTGAAGGTTATAAGCGGGGACGAACAGATACGCAGTATTTT,CASSEGYKRGRTDTQYF,TRBD2,TRBV6-1,few,TRBJ2-3
TGTGCCAGCTCACCACGGAGTGACCGAGGCAATCAGCCCCAGCATTTT,CASSPRSDRGNQPQHF,NA,TRBV18,few,TRBJ1-5
TGTGCCAGCAGCCGACCTCCGGGACAACCTGGGGAGACCCAGTACTTC,CASSRPPGQPGETQYF,NA,TRBV7-8,many,TRBJ2-5
TGCAGCGTTACGGGGGGCCCCGATGAGCAGTTCTTC,CSVTGGPDEQFF,NA,TRBV29-1,many,TRBJ2-1
TGTGCCAGCAGTTCCATCCCAGGCGATACGCAGTATTTT,CASSSIPGDTQYF,NA,TRBV7-9,many,TRBJ2-3
TGCGCCAGCAGCCGGCGACGGCACGAAATCACAGATACGCAGTATTTT,CASSRRRHEITDTQYF,NA,TRBV5-1,NA,TRBJ2-3
TGTGCCAGCAGTTTCCCGGACAGTGAGCAGTTCTTC,CASSFPDSEQFF,NA,TRBV27,many,TRBJ2-1